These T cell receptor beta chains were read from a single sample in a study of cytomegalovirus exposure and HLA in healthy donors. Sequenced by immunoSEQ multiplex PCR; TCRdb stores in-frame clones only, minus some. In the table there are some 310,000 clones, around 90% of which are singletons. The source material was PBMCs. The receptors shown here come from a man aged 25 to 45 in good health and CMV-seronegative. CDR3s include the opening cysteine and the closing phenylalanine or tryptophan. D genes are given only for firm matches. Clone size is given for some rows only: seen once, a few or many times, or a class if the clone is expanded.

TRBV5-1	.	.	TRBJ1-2	TGCGCCAGCAGCGAGGACAGATATGGCTACACCTTC	CASSEDRYGYTF
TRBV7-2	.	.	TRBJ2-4	TGTGCCAGCAGCTTAGGTTCGAGACTAGCCAAAAACATTCAGTACTTC	CASSLGSRLAKNIQYF
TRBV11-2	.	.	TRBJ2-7	TGTGCCAGCAGCTCCCCAGGCGGAGGGAACGAGCAGTACTTC	CASSSPGGGNEQYF
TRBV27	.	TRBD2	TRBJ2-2	TGTGCCAGCACCGGACTAGCGGGGGTTAACACCGGGGAGCTGTTTTTT	CASTGLAGVNTGELFF
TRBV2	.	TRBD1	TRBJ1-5	TGTGCCAGCAGGAGGGACAGAAATAGCAATCAGCCCCAGCATTTT	CASRRDRNSNQPQHF
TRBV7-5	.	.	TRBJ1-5	TGTGTCAGAAGCTTAGTAGGGCAGGGGCGTAGTCAGCCCCAGCATTTT	CVRSLVGQGRSQPQHF
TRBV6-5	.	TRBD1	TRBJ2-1	TGTGCCAGCAGTCCGTCGACAGGGAGGCAGTTCTTC	CASSPSTGRQFF
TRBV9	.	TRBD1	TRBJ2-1	TGTGCCAGCAGCGTAGCCAGGGGACAGGGAGGATACAATGAGCAGTTCTTC	CASSVARGQGGYNEQFF
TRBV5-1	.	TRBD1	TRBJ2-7	TGCGCCAGCAGCACATTTGACAGGGGCTACGAGCAGTACTTC	CASSTFDRGYEQYF
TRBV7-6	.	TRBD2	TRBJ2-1	TGTGCCAGCAGCTTGCCCCATAGCGGGGGGGGTTACAATGAGCAGTTCTTC	CASSLPHSGGGYNEQFF
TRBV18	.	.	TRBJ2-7	TGTGCCAGCTCACCAACAAGGAGCTACGAGCAGTACTTC	CASSPTRSYEQYF
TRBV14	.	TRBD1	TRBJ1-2	TGTGCCAGCAGCCAACGACAGGGGAACTATGGCTACACCTTC	CASSQRQGNYGYTF
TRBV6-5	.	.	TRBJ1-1	TGTGCCAGCAGTTACGAGGCCAGAAACACTGAAGCTTTCTTT	CASSYEARNTEAFF
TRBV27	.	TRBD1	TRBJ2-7	TGTGCCAGCAGCAACACAGGGGTCAACGAGCAGTACTTC	CASSNTGVNEQYF
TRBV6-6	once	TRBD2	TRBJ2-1	TGTGCCAGCAGCACCCTAGCGGGGGGGCCGGGGAATGAGCAGTTCTTC	CASSTLAGGPGNEQFF
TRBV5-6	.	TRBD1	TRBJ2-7	TGTGCCAGCAGCTTCGGGACAGGCATCGAGCAGTACTTC	CASSFGTGIEQYF
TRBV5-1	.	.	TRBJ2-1	TGCGCCAGCAGCTTCGCCGGGACTTCCTACAATGAGCAGTTCTTC	CASSFAGTSYNEQFF
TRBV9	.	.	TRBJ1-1	TGTGCCAGCAAAGCGGGGGCCACTGTCGAAGCTTTCTTT	CASKAGATVEAFF
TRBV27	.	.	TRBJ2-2	TGTGCCAGCAGTAGATTAACGGGCACCGGGGAGCTGTTTTTT	CASSRLTGTGELFF
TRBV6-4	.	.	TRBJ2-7	TGTGCCAGCAGTCCGGCAGGTTATCTCCCCTACGAGCAGTACTTC	CASSPAGYLPYEQYF
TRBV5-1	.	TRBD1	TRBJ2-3	TGCGCCAGCAGCCCTAGGGGGGGACAGGGTCCAGATACGCAGTATTTT	CASSPRGGQGPDTQYF
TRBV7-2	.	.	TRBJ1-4	TGTGCCAGCAGCTCAGTAACTAATGAAAAACTGTTTTTT	CASSSVTNEKLFF
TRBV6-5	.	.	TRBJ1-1	TGTGCCAGCAGTTACTCTTCCAGGGGTGGTACTGAAGCTTTCTTT	CASSYSSRGGTEAFF
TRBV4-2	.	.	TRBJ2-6	TGTGCCAGCAGCCAAGAGTTACTGTCAGGGGCCAACGTCCTGACTTTC	CASSQELLSGANVLTF
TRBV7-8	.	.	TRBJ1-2	TGTGCCAGCAGCTTAGAGGATACAGGGTCTTACTATGGCTACACCTTC	CASSLEDTGSYYGYTF
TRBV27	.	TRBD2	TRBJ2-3	TGTGCCAGCAGTCCGGGGGGGGACAGCACAGATACGCAGTATTTT	CASSPGGDSTDTQYF
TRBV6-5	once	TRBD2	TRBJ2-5	TGTGCCAGCAGTTACGAGCTAGCGGGGGGGTGGACCCAGTACTTC	CASSYELAGGWTQYF
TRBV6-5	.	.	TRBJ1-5	TGTGCCAGCACTTATAGTGTGAATCAGCCCCAGCATTTT	CASTYSVNQPQHF
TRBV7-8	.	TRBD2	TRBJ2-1	TGTGCCAGCAGCGAAAGACTAGCGGGGGCGGCCTACAATGAGCAGTTCTTC	CASSERLAGAAYNEQFF
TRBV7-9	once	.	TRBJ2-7	TGTGCCAGCAGCCCAGTAGGGGGAGCCTACGAGCAGTACTTC	CASSPVGGAYEQYF
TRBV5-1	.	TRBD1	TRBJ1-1	TGCGCCAGCAGCTCAGGGGGGCCAAAGAACACTGAAGCTTTCTTT	CASSSGGPKNTEAFF
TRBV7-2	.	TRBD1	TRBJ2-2	TGTGCCAGCAGCTTGGGGACAGGGGGTAGGACCGGGGAGCTGTTTTTT	CASSLGTGGRTGELFF
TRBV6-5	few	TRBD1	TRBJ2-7	TGTGCCAGCAGCGGTCAGGGGGCGCGTGCCTACGAGCAGTACTTC	CASSGQGARAYEQYF
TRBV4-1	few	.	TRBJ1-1	TGCGCCAGCAGCCGGGGACTGCTAATGAACACTGAAGCTTTCTTT	CASSRGLLMNTEAFF
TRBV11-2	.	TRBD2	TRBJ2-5	TGTGCCAGCAGCTTAGTACTAGCGGGGTGGGAGACCCAGTACTTC	CASSLVLAGWETQYF
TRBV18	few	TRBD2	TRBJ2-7	TGTGCCAGCTCCCATCGGGAGGCACTCTCCTACGAGCAGTACTTC	CASSHREALSYEQYF
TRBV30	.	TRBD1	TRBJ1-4	TGTGCCTGGTCTGACACAGGGGGGATTAATGAAAAACTGTTTTTT	CAWSDTGGINEKLFF
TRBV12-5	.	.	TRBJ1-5	TGTGCTAGTGGTTTGGACGATCGGGTGCCCCAGCATTTT	CASGLDDRVPQHF